This T cell receptor (beta chain) emerged from a study of T cell responses to AZD1222 COVID-19 vaccine. Overall study findings and caveats: Two AZD1222 doses significantly raised spike-specific TCR breadth and depth over controls. After the peak T cell response, and only then, were repertoires sampled.

Repertoires were generated with immunoSEQ multiplex PCR, while TCRdb's copy carries only in-frame clones and drops some. The repertoire includes fewer than 150,000 clones, 70% to 90% of them detected once, and over 3.5% sits in the top ten. As for this clone: Its antigen is still unknown.

Sequences were derived from peripheral blood, sampled on day 0 of AZD1222 vaccination. The source is an adult in good health.

The CDR3 spells CASSRTVTGELFF. The CDR3, as DNA: TGTGCCAGCAGTCGTACAGTAACCGGGGAGCTGTTTTTT. The rearrangement joins TRBV27 to TRBJ2-2, with unresolved D. This CDR3 comprises 13 residues. Germline values: CDR1 MNHEY, CDR2 SMNVEV (reference sequence). The V gene lost 5 bases and the J gene lost 5 bases, with 9 bases spanning the gap.